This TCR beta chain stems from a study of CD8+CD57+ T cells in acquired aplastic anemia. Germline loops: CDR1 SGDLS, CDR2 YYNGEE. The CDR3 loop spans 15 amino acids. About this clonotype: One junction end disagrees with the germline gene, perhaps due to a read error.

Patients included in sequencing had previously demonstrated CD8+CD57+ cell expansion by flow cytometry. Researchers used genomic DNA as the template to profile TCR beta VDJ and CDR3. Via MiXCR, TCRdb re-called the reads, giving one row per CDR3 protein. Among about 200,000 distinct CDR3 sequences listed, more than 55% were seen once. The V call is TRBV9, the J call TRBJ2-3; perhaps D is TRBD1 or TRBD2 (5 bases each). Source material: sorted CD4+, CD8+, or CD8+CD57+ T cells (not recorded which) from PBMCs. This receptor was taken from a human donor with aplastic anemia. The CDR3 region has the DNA TGCGCCAGCAGCCCCGACGGGGCCACCTCAGATACGCAGTATTTT. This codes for CASSPDGATSDTQYF.